This is a list of T cell receptor delta chains from one sample in a study of gamma-delta chains in newborns, infants, children. TCRdb ran CATT on the reads. The sample holds 5,000 or so delta-chain clones; about 3% are singletons and the top ten take roughly 13%. Sequences were obtained from blood. These receptors all come from a child who was a newborn, infant or young child, either healthy, febrile or measles-vaccinated (not recorded which). Each CDR3 is given with its conserved first and last residue. The order of the fields is V gene, J gene, clone size, D gene, CDR3 DNA, CDR3 protein. D genes are given only for firm matches. Clone size is not always given. Where it is, it says once, few, many or a class for expanded clones.

>TRDV2|TRDJ2|NA|TRDD3
TGTGCCTGTGACACCGTACTGGGGGATACGCGGATGACAGCACAACTCTTCTTT
CACDTVLGDTRMTAQLFF
>TRDV2|TRDJ3|few|TRDD3
TGTGCCTGTGACACCGGGGGATACAAATCCTGGGACACCCGACAGATGTTTTTC
CACDTGGYKSWDTRQMFF
>TRDV2|TRDJ3|medium-sized|TRDD3
TGTGCCTGTGACACCGTAGTACTGGGGGATACGCGGTCCAGCTCCTGGGACACCCGACAGATGTTTTTC
CACDTVVLGDTRSSSWDTRQMFF
>TRDV2|TRDJ2|NA|TRDD3
TGTGCCTGTGACACCCTAGCGGTGGGGGACTCTTTGACAGCACAACTCTTCTTT
CACDTLAVGDSLTAQLFF
>TRDV2|TRDJ2|medium-sized|TRDD3
TGTGCCTGTGACCGCCGTGGATGGGGGATACGACATTTGACAGCACAACTCTTCTTT
CACDRRGWGIRHLTAQLFF
>TRDV1|TRDJ1|few|NA
TGTGCTCTTGGGGAACTAGGACCCGCCTCCCACACGTACACCGATAAACTCATCTTT
CALGELGPASHTYTDKLIF
>TRDV2|TRDJ2|NA|TRDD3
TGTGCCTGTGACATACTGGGGGATGTGACAGCACAACCCTTCTTT
CACDILGDVTAQPFF
>TRDV2|TRDJ3|NA|TRDD3
TGTGCCTGTGACCTACTGGGGGATAGCAGCTCCTGGGACACCCGACAGATGTTTTTC
CACDLLGDSSSWDTRQMFF
>TRDV1|TRDJ1|few|TRDD3
TGTGCTCTTGGGGAAGGTACCACCCTCTGGGGGATCGATAAACTCATCTTT
CALGEGTTLWGIDKLIF
>TRDV3|TRDJ2|NA|TRDD3
TGTGCCTTTATACTGGGGGATATAGCTTTGACAGCACAACTCTTCTTT
CAFILGDIALTAQLFF
>TRDV2|TRDJ2|NA|TRDD3
TGTGCCTGTGACACCCTGGGGGACCCCCGGAGGCATACCTTGACAGCACAACTCTTCTTT
CACDTLGDPRRHTLTAQLFF
>TRDV2|TRDJ1|few|TRDD3
TGTGCCTGTGATACTGGGGGATACGCCGATAAACTCATCTTT
CACDTGGYADKLIF
>TRDV2|TRDJ3|NA|NA
TGTGCCTGTGACACCGCTGGGAGCTCCTGGGACACCCGACAGATGTTTTTC
CACDTAGSSWDTRQMFF
>TRDV2|TRDJ3|NA|TRDD3
TGTGCCTGTGACACTGGGGGATATGACTCCTGGGACACCCGACAGATGTTTTTC
CACDTGGYDSWDTRQMFF
>TRDV1|TRDJ2|NA|TRDD3
TGTGCTCTTGGGGAACGATTGTGGGGGATACGGAAGACAGCACAACTCTTCTTT
CALGERLWGIRKTAQLFF
>TRDV1|TRDJ1|NA|TRDD3
TGTGCTCTTGGGGAACTGGGGGATCCCGATAAACTCATCTTT
CALGELGDPDKLIF
>TRDV2|TRDJ2|NA|TRDD3
TGTGCCTGTGACCCGGTACTGGGGGAACCCCCTTTGACAGCACAACTCTTCTTT
CACDPVLGEPPLTAQLFF
>TRDV2|TRDJ2|large|TRDD3
TGTGCCTGTGACTACTGGGGGATGACAGCACAACTCTTCTTT
CACDYWGMTAQLFF
>TRDV1|TRDJ1|NA|TRDD3
TGTGCTCTTGGGGATAGGTCGTCGTTACGGACTGGGGGATACGCGTATATCAGGGGCGATAAACTCATCTTT
CALGDRSSLRTGGYAYIRGDKLIF
>TRDV2|TRDJ3|NA|TRDD3
TGTGCCTGCGACACCGCCGGGATACGGTGGGACACCCGACAGATGTTTTTC
CACDTAGIRWDTRQMFF
>TRDV2|TRDJ3|few|TRDD3
TGTGCCTGTGACAAACTGGGGGACGGCAGCTCCTGGGACACCCGACAGATGTTTTTC
CACDKLGDGSSWDTRQMFF
>TRDV2|TRDJ1|medium-sized|NA
TGTGCCTGTGACACCGTCCAGTACACCGATAAACTCATCTTT
CACDTVQYTDKLIF
>TRDV2|TRDJ3|NA|NA
TGTGCCTGTGACACCGTCGGGAGCTGGGACACCCGACAGATGTTTTTC
CACDTVGSWDTRQMFF
>TRDV2|TRDJ3|NA|TRDD3
TGTGCCTGTGACAGTACTGGGGGACCAAACTCCTGGGACACCCGACAGATGTTTTTC
CACDSTGGPNSWDTRQMFF
>TRDV2|TRDJ1|few|TRDD3
TGTGCCTGTGACGGGGGATACGCGTACACCGATAAACTCATCTTT
CACDGGYAYTDKLIF
>TRDV1|TRDJ1|NA|TRDD3
TGTGCTCTTGGGGAAGTATACTGGGGGATACGAGTCGATAAACTCATCTTT
CALGEVYWGIRVDKLIF
>TRDV2|TRDJ2|NA|TRDD3
TGTGCCTGTGACACCGTTGGGGATACTAGAGCTTTGACAGCACAACTCTTCTTT
CACDTVGDTRALTAQLFF
>TRDV2|TRDJ3|NA|TRDD3
TGTGCCTGTGGCACACTGGGGGATAGCTCCTGGGACACCCGACAGATGTTTTTC
CACGTLGDSSWDTRQMFF
>TRDV1|TRDJ2|few|TRDD3
TGTGCTCTTGGGGATGTCCCAGCTAGGTCCTACGGGGGATACGGGACAGCACAACTCTTCTTT
CALGDVPARSYGGYGTAQLFF
>TRDV1|TRDJ3|NA|TRDD3
TGTGCTCTTGGGGCCCGATGGGATACCTCTGAGCTCAGCTCCTGGGACACCCGACAGATGTTTTTC
CALGARWDTSELSSWDTRQMFF
>TRDV2|TRDJ3|NA|TRDD3
TGTGCCTGTGACGTACTGGGGGATACGCGCTCCTGGGACACCCGACAGATGTTTTTC
CACDVLGDTRSWDTRQMFF
>TRDV2|TRDJ2|large|TRDD3
TGTGCCTGTGACAAACTGGGGGATACAGCACAACTCTTCTTT
CACDKLGDTAQLFF
>TRDV2|TRDJ3|few|TRDD3
TGTGCCTGTGACACCGGAGATGGGGGATACGGCTCCTGGGACACCCGACAGATGTTTTTC
CACDTGDGGYGSWDTRQMFF
>TRDV2|TRDJ3|medium-sized|TRDD3
TGTGCCTGTGACGGGATACGCAGCTCCTGGGACACCCGACAGATGTTTTTC
CACDGIRSSWDTRQMFF
>TRDV2|TRDJ3|medium-sized|TRDD3
TGTGCCTGTGACAACCTTACTGGGGGACCCGACTCCTGGGACACCCGACAGATGTTTTTC
CACDNLTGGPDSWDTRQMFF